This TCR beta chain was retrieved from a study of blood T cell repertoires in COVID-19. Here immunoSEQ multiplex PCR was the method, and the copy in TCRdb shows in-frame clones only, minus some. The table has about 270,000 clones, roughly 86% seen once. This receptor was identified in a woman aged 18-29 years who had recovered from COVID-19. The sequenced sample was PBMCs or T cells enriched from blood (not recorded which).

CDR3 sequence: CSVAGDSLEGGYTF. The CDR3 DNA reads as TGCAGCGTTGCCGGGGACAGCCTGGAGGGGGGCTACACCTTC. The chain joins TRBV29-1 to TRBJ1-2; 7 nucleotides agree with TRBD1. V lost 4 bases, J lost 8 bases, and 13 bases stayed unmatched. CDR3 length equals 14 residues. Germline V gene sequence: CDR1 SQVTM, CDR2 ANQGSEA.